These 9 T cell receptor beta chains came from one sample sequenced in a study of T cell repertoires in cytomegalovirus infection. MiXCR was run by TCRdb on the reads, yielding one entry per CDR3 protein. The data show hundreds of thousands of distinct CDR3 sequences, with roughly 28% seen just once and around 20% held by the top ten. These TCRs' antigens remain unknown. The material sequenced was cultured PBMCs, taken from culture after CMV antigen stimulation. The receptors here all came from a human donor in good health (CMV status not recorded). Some clones in this sample may be carry-over from other donors' samples.

The chain recombines TRBV9 with TRBJ1-3, with D hard to call. CDR3 length: 15 residues. V gave up 4 bases and J gave up 0 bases, with 11 bases separating them. Per germline, CDR1 SGDLS and CDR2 YYNGEE. CDR3 sequence reads: CASSSGMSSGNTIYF. In DNA, the CDR3 is TGTGCCAGCAGCAGCGGGATGAGCTCTGGAAACACCATATATTTT.

V gene TRBV7-2 combines with J gene TRBJ2-5; 10 bases map to TRBD2. Unmatched junction bases numbered 6, after V lost 1 base and J lost 7 bases. The length of the CDR3 is 15 residues. CDR1 is SGHTA and CDR2 is FQGNSA in the germline V gene. CDR3 sequence (DNA): TGTGCCAGCAGCTTAGAACTAGCGGGGTTCGTGACCCAGTACTTC. Its protein product is CASSLELAGFVTQYF.

V is TRBV7-3 and J is TRBJ2-2; D uncertain. Germline CDR1 and CDR2: SGHTA and FQGTGA. The CDR3 sequence is 14 residues long. V shed 5 bases and J shed 6 bases, with 13 bases lying between them. CDR3 loop: CASSMDPAAGELFF. The CDR3 DNA reads TGTGCCAGCAGCATGGACCCGGCGGCCGGGGAGCTGTTTTTT.

The genes are TRBV6-6 and TRBJ1-5; 10 bases align to TRBD1. Trimming removed 2 bases from V and 7 bases from J; junction bases left unmatched: 8. Per germline, CDR1 MNHNY and CDR2 SVGAGI (reference sequence). This CDR3 region has 16 residues. In nucleotides, the CDR3 is TGTGCCAGCAGTTACGCCGACAGGGGGCTAACGCAGCCCCAGCATTTT. It codes for CASSYADRGLTQPQHF.

V gene TRBV28 combines with J gene TRBJ2-2; 16 bases are shared with TRBD2. V trimming: 6 bases; J trimming: 5 bases; junction bases outside the gene matches: 6. The CDR3 consists of 17 residues. The germline V gene encodes CDR1 MDHEN and CDR2 SYDVKM. The CDR3, as DNA: TGTGCCAGCAGCCTACTGGGACTAGCGGGAGGGACCGGGGAGCTGTTTTTT. Translating gives CASSLLGLAGGTGELFF.

This clonotype was seen only a few times. This chain uses TRBV19 with TRBJ1-2, with D uncertain. The V and J ends lost 5 bases and 4 bases respectively, with 14 bases between them. This CDR3 region has 14 residues. Germline V lookup: CDR1 LNHDA, CDR2 SQIVND (reference sequence). The DNA of the CDR3 is TGTGCCAGTAGTCCAATTTTCGGAGGCTATGGCTACACCTTC. Amino acids: CASSPIFGGYGYTF.

The V call is TRBV5-4, the J call TRBJ2-1, with 12 bases lining up with TRBD2. From germline, CDR1 is SGHNT and CDR2 YYREEE (reference sequence). The CDR3 runs to 17 residues. V lost 0 bases to trimming and J lost 3 bases; unmatched junction nucleotides: 4. The CDR3 here is CASSLGLAGVGYNEQFF. The CDR3 DNA is TGTGCCAGCAGCTTGGGACTAGCGGGAGTAGGCTACAATGAGCAGTTCTTC.

This clonotype has just a few counts. The chain employs TRBV7-8 and TRBJ2-2, with D hard to call. Germline CDR1 SGHVS, CDR2 FQNEAQ. The CDR3 loop spans 14 amino acids. V shed 5 bases and J shed 0 bases, with 7 bases lying between them. The CDR3 reads CASSAGSNTGELFF. As DNA, the CDR3 is TGTGCCAGCAGCGCCGGGTCGAACACCGGGGAGCTGTTTTTT.

In this sample, this clonotype turned up a few times. This chain links TRBV12-3 or TRBV12-4 with TRBJ2-1, with 10 nucleotides matching TRBD2. V trimming: 3 bases; J trimming: 15 bases; junction bases outside the gene matches: 14. The CDR3 runs to 15 residues. CDR3 coding DNA: TGTGCCAGCAGTTTTCGTCGAGCGGGGGGGCCAGGGGTGTTCTTC. Translated, it gives CASSFRRAGGPGVFF.